Listed here are 24 T cell receptor beta chains from one sample, sequenced in a study of neurological immune-mediated disorders (dated by TCRdb to the late 2010s). Preparation of the library involved 5' RACE. TCRdb names Illumina HiSeq 2500 as the instrument used. TCRdb ran its own pipeline on the public reads, namely fastp trimming at Q25 and MiXCR clone calling, and kept in-frame beta chains. Rows are unified per CDR3 protein, each entry keeping the most common DNA and genes. The sample table records 45,000 to 65,000 distinct CDR3 sequences; 7.5% to 9.5% of these occur just once. The ten largest clones take up about 1.9% of the sample. In the paper's terms, the time point label means: longitudinal time-point 3. The sequenced material came from PBMCs. The source of these receptors is a middle-aged woman in good health.

In its sample, this clonotype was seen many times. V and J are TRBV10-3 and TRBJ1-6; the D is unclear. From germline, CDR1 is ENHRY and CDR2 SYGVKD. The CDR3 consists of 17 residues. The ends were cut back, 2 bases at V and 6 bases at J, with 17 bases in the middle. CDR3 in amino acids: CAISEEGQRIFNSPLHF. The CDR3, as DNA: TGTGCCATCAGTGAGGAGGGCCAGAGGATTTTTAATTCACCCCTCCACTTT.

This clonotype came up many times. The V and J genes are TRBV5-1 and TRBJ2-2, with 9 positions matching TRBD2. CDR3 length: 15 amino acids. Germline V lookup: CDR1 SGHRS, CDR2 YFSETQ. V lost 4 bases and J lost 5; bases outside the gene matches: 6. The CDR3 reads CASSPGLAETGELFF. The CDR3 DNA reads TGCGCCAGCAGCCCGGGACTAGCAGAAACCGGGGAGCTGTTTTTT.

This clonotype appeared many times. The chain has TRBV4-3 and TRBJ2-7, with a possible D match to TRBD2 (6 bases). CDR3 length: 15 amino acids. Trimming pared 0 bases from V and 3 bases from J, leaving 12 bases between. The germline gives CDR1 LGHNA, CDR2 YSLEER. The CDR3 DNA is TGCGCCAGCAGCCAAGAGCGTACGGACTACTACGAGCAGTACTTC. This translates into CASSQERTDYYEQYF.

This clonotype was found many times. The chain employs TRBV7-2 and TRBJ1-4, with 7 bases lining up with TRBD1. After removal of 5 bases from V and 0 bases from J, the junction contained 0 bases not matched to a gene. CDR1 is SGHTA and CDR2 is FQGNSA in the germline V gene. The CDR3 loop spans 14 amino acids. The CDR3 DNA follows: TGTGCCAGCAGCCAGGGGGCAACTAATGAAAAACTGTTTTTT. It encodes CASSQGATNEKLFF.

This clonotype was detected ten times or more. The V and J genes are TRBV4-3 and TRBJ2-1, with 8 bases aligning to TRBD2. This CDR3 has 17 amino acids. Germline-derived CDR1 and CDR2 are LGHNA and YSLEER. The trim removed 0 bases at V and 7 bases at J, leaving 11 bases unmatched. The CDR3 protein is CASSQDPPGGGNNEQFF. Written as DNA, the CDR3 is TGCGCCAGCAGCCAAGATCCCCCGGGAGGGGGGAATAATGAGCAGTTCTTC.

In its sample, this clonotype is medium-sized. This chain links TRBV7-8 with TRBJ1-3; no reliable D call. Trimming pared 2 bases from V and 9 bases from J, leaving 8 bases between. The CDR3 is 12 amino acids. Germline V gene lookup returns CDR1 SGHVS and CDR2 FQNEAQ. The DNA for the CDR3 is TGTGCCAGCAGCTTAACGCTGGGCACCATATATTTT. Protein product: CASSLTLGTIYF.

This clonotype was picked up many times. The rearrangement joins TRBV12-3 or TRBV12-4 to TRBJ1-2, with D tentatively TRBD1 (6 bases). Trimming removed 6 bases from V and 4 bases from J, with 18 bases in between. The length of the CDR3 is 15 residues. The CDR3 here is CASSPTGGAAYGYTF. The CDR3 nucleotides read TGTGCCAGCAGCCCCACCGGGGGCGCGGCCTATGGCTACACCTTC.

This clonotype came up many times. The chain has TRBV29-1 and TRBJ2-5; 7 bases are a match to TRBD1. CDR1 and CDR2 (germline): SQVTM, ANQGSEA. The CDR3 is 12 amino acids. J gave up 5 bases and V 2 bases, and 2 bases lay outside the gene matches. CDR3 coding DNA: TGCAGCGTTGAAAAGGGGGCTGAGACCCAGTACTTC. Residues: CSVEKGAETQYF. The full variable domain, its missing parts supplied by reference TRBV29-1 and TRBJ2-5, is SAVISQKPSRDICQRGTSLTIQCQVDSQVTMMFWYRQQPGQSLTLIATANQGSEATYESGFVIDKFPISRPNLTFSTLTVSNMSPEDSSIYLCSVEKGAETQYFGPGTRLLVL.

This clonotype occurred many times. The rearrangement uses TRBV14 and TRBJ1-1; TRBD1 matches 8 bases. Germline trimming cut 0 bases from V and 1 base from J; bases unmatched to any gene: 10. The germline V gene has CDR1 SGHDN and CDR2 FVKESK. The CDR3 sequence is 18 residues long. The CDR3 bases are TGTGCCAGCAGCCAAGATCTGCGACAGGGGCCTCAGAACACTGAAGCTTTCTTT. Its protein is CASSQDLRQGPQNTEAFF.

The chain employs TRBV7-3 and TRBJ2-1; 8 bases match TRBD2. The germline V gene encodes CDR1 SGHTA and CDR2 FQGTGA. The CDR3 is made up of 18 amino acids. The V gene end was trimmed by 5 bases and the J gene end by 3 bases; junction bases not matched to a gene: 15. In nucleotides, the CDR3 is TGTGCCAGCAGCAACCGACTAGTTAGCGGGGCCCACTACAATGAGCAGTTCTTC. Protein sequence: CASSNRLVSGAHYNEQFF.

There are many counts of this clonotype. The chain joins TRBV20-1 to TRBJ2-7, with 8 bases identical to TRBD1. Germline CDR1 DFQATT, CDR2 SNEGSKA (reference sequence). The CDR3 contains 12 residues. Germline trimming cut 6 bases from V and 4 bases from J; bases unmatched to any gene: 5. CDR3 residues: CSATGDFYEQYF. DNA of the CDR3: TGCAGTGCGACAGGGGATTTTTACGAGCAGTACTTC.

As for this clonotype: Possible read error: a much larger clone is one base away. The chain links TRBV2 to TRBJ1-5; no clear D. Germline V lookup: CDR1 SNHLY, CDR2 FYNNEI. The CDR3 has 14 amino acids. The CDR3 bases are TGTGCCAGCAGTGAAGCTATAGGGAATCAGCCCCAGAATTTT. It codes for CASSEAIGNQPQNF.

This clonotype has just a few counts. The rearrangement joins TRBV4-3 to TRBJ1-1, with D perhaps TRBD1 (5 bases). With 6 bases removed from V and 1 base from J, the gap between germline ends came to 18 bases. Germline V CDR1 and CDR2: LGHNA, YSLEER. This CDR3 comprises 16 residues. CDR3 in amino acids: CASRQTAAGTNTEAFF. CDR3 bases: TGCGCCAGCAGGCAAACCGCCGCCGGGACGAACACTGAAGCTTTCTTT.

For this clonotype: A much larger clone lies a single base off, so this may be a read error. The chain links TRBV13 to TRBJ1-1, with D possibly matching TRBD1 (6 bases). Germline lookup yields CDR1 PRHDT and CDR2 FYEKMQ (reference sequence). This CDR3 spans 15 amino acids. The CDR3 DNA follows: TGTGCCAGCAGCTTATCCCCGGACAGCAACACTAAAGCTTTCTTT. This gives the protein CASSLSPDSNTKAFF.

The V and J genes are TRBV16 and TRBJ1-2; unclear D gene. From germline, CDR1 is KGHSY and CDR2 FQNENV. This CDR3 contains 15 residues. V lost 0 bases and J 8 bases, leaving 16 bases between the germline ends. CDR3 sequence (DNA): TGTGCCAGCAGCCAATCTACCTCGGGCTTGGGCGGCTACACCTTC. Encoded protein: CASSQSTSGLGGYTF.

This clonotype was seen repeatedly, ten times or more. This chain connects TRBV24-1 to TRBJ2-3, with no clear D. The germline CDR1 and CDR2 sequences are KGHDR and SFDVKD. CDR3 length: 15 residues. V gave up 0 bases and J gave up 6 bases, with 12 bases separating them. The CDR3 reads CATSDLLQSPDTQYF. The CDR3 bases are TGTGCCACCAGTGATTTGTTACAGTCCCCGGATACGCAGTATTTT.

This clonotype was seen ten or more times. The V gene is TRBV6-5, the J gene TRBJ2-3; 10 bases line up with TRBD2. The CDR3 loop spans 21 amino acids. V shed 0 bases and J 3 bases; nucleotides not matched to a gene: 18. Germline assignment: CDR1 MNHEY and CDR2 SVGAGI. The CDR3 sequence: CASSYSRHNSLTSGKTDTQYF. The CDR3 DNA is TGTGCCAGCAGTTACTCGCGTCACAATTCGTTAACTAGCGGGAAAACAGATACGCAGTATTTT.

Comment on this clonotype: Possible read error: a much larger clone is one base away. This chain joins TRBV12-3 or TRBV12-4 and TRBJ1-2; 7 nucleotides line up with TRBD1. With V trimmed by 8 bases and J by 7 bases, 16 bases remained unmatched. The CDR3 sequence is 15 residues long. CDR3 loop: CASGPNRGQRAGYTF. CDR3 bases: TGTGCCAGCGGTCCTAACAGGGGCCAAAGGGCTGGCTACACCTTC.

This clonotype came up many times. CDR3 sequence (DNA): TGTGCCAGCAGCTTAGGGACTAGCCCAACCCAGTACTTC. The encoded protein is CASSLGTSPTQYF. The V call is TRBV7-2, the J call TRBJ2-5, with 8 bases matching TRBD2. V gave up 1 base and J gave up 8 bases; unmatched junction bases: 3. The CDR3 consists of 13 residues. Germline-derived CDR1 and CDR2 are SGHTA and FQGNSA.

There are a few counts of this clonotype. The chain couples TRBV12-3 or TRBV12-4 to TRBJ1-3; weak D call: TRBD1 (5 bases). The CDR3 is 15 amino acids. The V end lost 3 bases, the J end lost 0 bases, and 9 bases lay between the germline ends. DNA for the CDR3: TGTGCCAGCAGTTTCGGGGGAGTCTCTGGAAACACCATATATTTT. Amino acids: CASSFGGVSGNTIYF.

This clonotype showed up many times. The chain uses TRBV6-6 and TRBJ1-5; 9 bases agree with TRBD1. The length of the CDR3 is 16 residues. Trimming cost V 0 bases and J 3 bases; bases outside gene matches: 3. Germline V gene sequence: CDR1 MNHNY, CDR2 SVGAGI (reference sequence). The chain's CDR3 is CASSYSGTGLNQPQHF. The CDR3 coding sequence is TGTGCCAGCAGTTACTCTGGGACAGGGCTCAATCAGCCCCAGCATTTT.

This clonotype was detected ten times or more. The CDR3 DNA sequence: TGTGCCAGCAGTTCTATAGGTACTCGGAACGAGCAGTACTTC. This codes for CASSSIGTRNEQYF. The chain has TRBV6-5 and TRBJ2-7; D gene unclear. V gave up 4 bases and J gave up 5 bases, with 15 bases separating them. Germline V lookup: CDR1 MNHEY, CDR2 SVGAGI. This CDR3 comprises 14 residues.

Many counts were recorded for this clonotype. J is TRBJ1-5 and V is TRBV20-1; no clear D gene. This CDR3 region has 15 residues. Germline V gene sequence: CDR1 DFQATT, CDR2 SNEGSKA (reference sequence). Trimming pared 3 bases from V and 0 bases from J, leaving 12 bases between. Written as DNA, the CDR3 is TGCAGTGCTAGTGGCCCGGGCCTTAGCAATCAGCCCCAGCATTTT. It codes for CSASGPGLSNQPQHF.

The table lists this clonotype with many counts. The chain couples TRBV29-1 to TRBJ2-1; weak D call: TRBD1 (6 bases). The CDR3 loop spans 12 amino acids. Germline V gene sequence: CDR1 SQVTM, CDR2 ANQGSEA. Trimming took off 6 bases at V and 8 bases at J, with 14 bases between the two ends. DNA for the CDR3: TGCAGCGTCGTGACAGGTTGGGATGAGCAGTTCTTC. Translated, it gives CSVVTGWDEQFF.